This T cell receptor beta chain was sequenced for a study of blood T cell repertoires in COVID-19 (dated by TCRdb to 2020 to 2021). Study-level background: Samples covering the acute and convalescent phases of COVID-19 were provided by collaborators in the United States, Italy and Spain. The prospective study material was composed of cDNA or gDNA derived from T cells, B-cell-depleted T cells, or PBMCs. Subjects who had been exposed to COVID-19, were actively infected with it, or had recovered from it provided the deeply sampled blood TCRbeta repertoires that made up the dataset. The repertoires were made available in a free public database intended to serve as a resource for research on the immune response to SARS-CoV-2. The samples were drawn from two sources: the first 160 participants of the ongoing ImmuneRACE study, and over 1,000 subjects contributed by 6 global collaborators. The sample metadata nearly always contained a de-identified subject ID, COVID-19 status, age in years and sex. Where HLA class I and class II types were available, the types were taken from metadata supplied by the sample provider, not from assay-based typing.

A word on this clone: Its antigen is currently not known. Qualities for individual bases were not recorded, and no much larger clone is one base off.

Participants in the prospective study were aged roughly 18 to 100 years, lived in more than 20 United States geographic areas, and enrolled through a virtual design. To assign participants to cohorts, the prospective study relied on clinical history that participants themselves reported in a screening survey and a study questionnaire. Recovered participants in ImmuneRACE Cohort 3 were defined by two consecutive negative NP/OP PCR tests, clearance by a healthcare professional, or resolution of symptoms. Mobile phlebotomists in the prospective study collected whole blood, serum and a nasopharyngeal or oropharyngeal swab from every participant. Additional blood draws and questionnaires over an approximately 2-month period could optionally be provided by prospective study participants. Before DNA extraction, prospective study blood samples were shipped either frozen or at room temperature. TCRbeta CDR3 regions were amplified from genomic DNA by means of the immunoSEQ Assay, a bias-controlled multiplex PCR. The authors' analysis ran thus. The number of nucleated cells in each sample was estimated from the amplification of reference gene primers within the assay. Sequence reads were collapsed and filtered to measure the absolute abundance of every unique TCRbeta CDR3 rearrangement. For each sample, productive Simpson clonality was calculated as the square root of Simpson's diversity index across productive rearrangements. TCRdb stores this immuneACCESS table with in-frame sequences only. Part of the clones is absent; in the studies checked, under half of the shortfall reflects unresolved V genes, and no reason is known for the rest. V, J and clone size are those of that table, while D and trimming were read from the DNA. Present in this sample are 300,000 to 350,000 clones, 75% to 90% of which were seen just once. Clones ranked in the top ten supply over 4.5% of the sample.

The investigation overall reported the following: How much clinical and demographic metadata was included differed by source and by participant, and the metadata was provided uncurated.

What was sequenced was PBMCs or T cells enriched from blood (not recorded which). The source of this sequence is a man aged 30 to 45 who had recovered from COVID-19.

The CDR3 reads CASYEGQGVEKLFF. The DNA sequence follows: TGTGCCAGCTACGAGGGACAGGGGGTGGAAAAACTGTTTTTT. The chain joins TRBV28 to TRBJ1-4; the central 11 bases match TRBD1. The CDR3 starts with the cysteine, ends with the phenylalanine, and has 14 residues. Just the 42-base CDR3 DNA is kept, in frame starting at base 1. CDR1 is given as MDHEN and CDR2 as SYDVKM, both from the germline V gene. Unmatched junction bases come to 7, with V trimmed by 8 bases and J by 8 bases.